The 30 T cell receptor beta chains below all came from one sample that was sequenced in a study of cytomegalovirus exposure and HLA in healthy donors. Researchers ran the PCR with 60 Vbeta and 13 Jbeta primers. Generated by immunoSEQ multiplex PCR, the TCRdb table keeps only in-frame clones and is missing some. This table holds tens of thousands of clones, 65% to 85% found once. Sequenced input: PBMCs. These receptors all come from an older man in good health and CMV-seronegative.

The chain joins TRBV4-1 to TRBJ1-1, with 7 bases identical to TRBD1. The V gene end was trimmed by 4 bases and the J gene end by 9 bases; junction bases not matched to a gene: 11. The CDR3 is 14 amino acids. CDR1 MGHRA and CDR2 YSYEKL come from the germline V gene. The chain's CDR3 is CASSPRQGIPQAFF. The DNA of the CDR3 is TGCGCCAGCAGCCCTAGACAGGGAATACCTCAAGCTTTCTTT.

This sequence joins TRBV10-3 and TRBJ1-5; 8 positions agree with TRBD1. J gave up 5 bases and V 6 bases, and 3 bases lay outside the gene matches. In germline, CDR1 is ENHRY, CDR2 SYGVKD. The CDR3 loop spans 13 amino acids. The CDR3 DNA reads TGTGCCATCAGCGGGACAGGAGATCAGCCCCAGCATTTT. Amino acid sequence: CAISGTGDQPQHF.

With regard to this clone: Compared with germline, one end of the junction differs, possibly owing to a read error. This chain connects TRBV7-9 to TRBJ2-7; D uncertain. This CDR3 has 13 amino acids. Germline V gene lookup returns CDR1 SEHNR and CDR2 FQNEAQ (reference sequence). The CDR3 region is CSSSLTETYEQYF. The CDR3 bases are TGTTCCAGCAGCTTAACAGAAACCTACGAGCAGTACTTC.

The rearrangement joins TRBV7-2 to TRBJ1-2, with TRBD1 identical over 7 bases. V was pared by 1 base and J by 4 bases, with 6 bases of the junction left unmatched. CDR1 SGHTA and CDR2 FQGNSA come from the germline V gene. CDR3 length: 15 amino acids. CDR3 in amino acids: CASSLGQGVGYGYTF. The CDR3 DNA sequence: TGTGCCAGCAGCTTAGGACAGGGCGTTGGCTATGGCTACACCTTC.

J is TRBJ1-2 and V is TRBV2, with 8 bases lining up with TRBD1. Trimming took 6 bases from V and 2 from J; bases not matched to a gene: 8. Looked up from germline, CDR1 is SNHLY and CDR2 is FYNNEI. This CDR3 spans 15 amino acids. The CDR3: CASRNIGTGNYGYTF. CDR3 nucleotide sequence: TGTGCCAGCAGGAACATCGGGACAGGCAACTATGGCTACACCTTC.

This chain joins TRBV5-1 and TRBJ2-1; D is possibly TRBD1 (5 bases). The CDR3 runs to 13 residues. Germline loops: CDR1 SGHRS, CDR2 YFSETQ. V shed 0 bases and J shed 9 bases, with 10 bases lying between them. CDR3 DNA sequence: TGCGCCAGCAGCTTGGCAGGGTCCGGTGAGCAGTTCTTC. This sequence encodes CASSLAGSGEQFF.

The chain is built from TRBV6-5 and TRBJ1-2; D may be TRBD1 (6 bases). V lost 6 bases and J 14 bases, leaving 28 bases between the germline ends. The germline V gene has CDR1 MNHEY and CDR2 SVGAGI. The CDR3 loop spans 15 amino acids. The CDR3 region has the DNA TGTGCCAGCAGAGCTACTACAGGGAATCCGCTTGAGGGGACCTTC. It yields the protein CASRATTGNPLEGTF.

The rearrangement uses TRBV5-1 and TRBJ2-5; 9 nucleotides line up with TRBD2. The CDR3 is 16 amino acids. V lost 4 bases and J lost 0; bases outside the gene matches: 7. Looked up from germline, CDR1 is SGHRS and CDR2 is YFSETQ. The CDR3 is CASSPGLANYQETQYF. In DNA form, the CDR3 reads TGCGCCAGCAGCCCAGGACTAGCGAACTACCAAGAGACCCAGTACTTC.

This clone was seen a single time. The CDR3 region has the DNA TGTGCCAGCAGCCCTGGGACTAGCTACGAGCAGTACTTC. Its protein product is CASSPGTSYEQYF. The chain has TRBV9 and TRBJ2-7; 8 nucleotides match TRBD2. Germline lookup yields CDR1 SGDLS and CDR2 YYNGEE. The CDR3 contains 13 residues. V lost 4 bases, J lost 3 bases, and 3 bases stayed unmatched. The whole variable domain, filled in from reference TRBV9 and TRBJ2-7, reads DSGVTQTPKHLITATGQRVTLRCSPRSGDLSVYWYQQSLDQGLQFLIQYYNGEERAKGNILERFSAQQFPDLHSELNLSSLELGDSALYFCASSPGTSYEQYFGPGTRLTVT.

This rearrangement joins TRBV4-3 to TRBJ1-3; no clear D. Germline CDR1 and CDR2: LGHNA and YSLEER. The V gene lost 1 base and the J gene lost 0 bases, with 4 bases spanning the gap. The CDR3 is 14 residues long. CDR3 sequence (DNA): TGCGCCAGCAGCCAAGTATCCTCTGGAAACACCATATATTTT. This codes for CASSQVSSGNTIYF.

The CDR3 is CASSLLAGGSADTQYF. For the CDR3, the DNA is TGTGCCAGCAGCTTACTAGCGGGAGGGTCGGCAGATACGCAGTATTTT. V gene TRBV11-2 combines with J gene TRBJ2-3, with 12 bases identical to TRBD2. From germline, CDR1 is SGHAT and CDR2 FQNNGV. The junction had 4 bases not matched to a gene; V was cut back by 2 bases and J by 4 bases. The CDR3 runs 16 residues.

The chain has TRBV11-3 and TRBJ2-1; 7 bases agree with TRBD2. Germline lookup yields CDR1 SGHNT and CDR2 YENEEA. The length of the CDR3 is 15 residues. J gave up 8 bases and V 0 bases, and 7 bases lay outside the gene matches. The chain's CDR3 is CASSLEGRAWDEQFF. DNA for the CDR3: TGTGCCAGCAGCTTAGAAGGGAGGGCTTGGGATGAGCAGTTCTTC.

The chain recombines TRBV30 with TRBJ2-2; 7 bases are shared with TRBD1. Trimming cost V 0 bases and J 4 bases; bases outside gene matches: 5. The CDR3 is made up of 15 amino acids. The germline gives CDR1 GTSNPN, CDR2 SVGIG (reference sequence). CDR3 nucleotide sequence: TGTGCCTGGAGTGTACAGGGGACCCCCACCGGGGAGCTGTTTTTT. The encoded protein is CAWSVQGTPTGELFF.

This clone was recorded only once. Written as DNA, the CDR3 is TGTGCCAGTAGTCAAGGACTATACCTTTTTGGTGAGCAGTTCTTC. It translates to CASSQGLYLFGEQFF. The rearrangement links TRBV19 to TRBJ2-1; D is perhaps TRBD2 (6 bases). V shed 5 bases and J shed 9 bases, with 20 bases lying between them. CDR1 is LNHDA and CDR2 is SQIVND in the germline V gene (reference sequence). The CDR3 is 15 residues long. Using reference TRBV19 and TRBJ2-1 for the parts outside the CDR3, the full variable domain is DGGITQSPKYLFRKEGQNVTLSCEQNLNHDAMYWYRQDPGQGLRLIYYSQIVNDFQKGDIAEGYSVSREKKESFPLTVTSAQKNPTAFYLCASSQGLYLFGEQFFGPGTRLTVL.

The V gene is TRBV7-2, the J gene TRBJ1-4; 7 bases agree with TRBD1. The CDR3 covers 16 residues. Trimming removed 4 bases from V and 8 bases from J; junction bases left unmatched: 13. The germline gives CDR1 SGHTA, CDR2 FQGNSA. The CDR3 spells CASSSRTGQREEKLFF. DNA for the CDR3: TGTGCCAGCAGCTCCCGGACAGGCCAGAGGGAAGAAAAACTGTTTTTT.

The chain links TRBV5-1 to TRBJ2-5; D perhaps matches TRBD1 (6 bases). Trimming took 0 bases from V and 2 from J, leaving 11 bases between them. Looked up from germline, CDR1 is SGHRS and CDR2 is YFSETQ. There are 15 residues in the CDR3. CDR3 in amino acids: CASSLAPGQQETQYF. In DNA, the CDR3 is TGCGCCAGCAGCTTGGCCCCGGGACAACAAGAGACCCAGTACTTC.

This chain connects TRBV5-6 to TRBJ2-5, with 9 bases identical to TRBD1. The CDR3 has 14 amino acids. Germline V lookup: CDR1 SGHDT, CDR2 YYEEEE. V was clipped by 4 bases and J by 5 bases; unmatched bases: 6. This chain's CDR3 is CASSTGTGTETQYF. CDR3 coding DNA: TGTGCCAGCAGCACGGGGACAGGGACGGAGACCCAGTACTTC.

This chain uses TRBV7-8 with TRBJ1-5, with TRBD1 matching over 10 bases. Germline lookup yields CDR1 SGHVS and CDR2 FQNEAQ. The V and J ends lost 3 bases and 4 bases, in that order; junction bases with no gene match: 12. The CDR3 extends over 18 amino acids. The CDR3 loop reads CASSLTNIGQGVNQPQHF. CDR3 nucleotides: TGTGCCAGCAGCTTGACAAATATCGGACAGGGGGTTAATCAGCCCCAGCATTTT.

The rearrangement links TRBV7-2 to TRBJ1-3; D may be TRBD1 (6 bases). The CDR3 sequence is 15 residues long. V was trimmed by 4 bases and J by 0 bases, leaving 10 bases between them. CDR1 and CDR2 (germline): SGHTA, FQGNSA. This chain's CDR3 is CASSSQGSSGNTIYF. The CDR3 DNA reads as TGTGCCAGCAGCTCGCAGGGGTCCTCTGGAAACACCATATATTTT.

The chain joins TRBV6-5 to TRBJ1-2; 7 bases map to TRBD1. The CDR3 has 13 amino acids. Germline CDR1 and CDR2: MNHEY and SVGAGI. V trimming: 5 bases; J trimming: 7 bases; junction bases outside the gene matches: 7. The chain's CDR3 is CASSPRQGGGYTF. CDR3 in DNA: TGTGCCAGCAGTCCGCGACAGGGAGGTGGCTACACCTTC.

The CDR3 nucleotides are TGTGCCAGCAGTGACGGCGCGGGAGTGGATACGCAGTATTTT. This gives the protein CASSDGAGVDTQYF. The V call is TRBV2, the J call TRBJ2-3; 7 positions match TRBD2. Germline CDR1 reads SNHLY; CDR2 reads FYNNEI. The CDR3 sequence is 14 residues long. The V and J ends lost 3 bases and 6 bases, in that order; junction bases with no gene match: 6. The full variable domain, rest sourced from reference TRBV2 and TRBJ2-3, is EPEVTQTPSHQVTQMGQEVILRCVPISNHLYFYWYRQILGQKVEFLVSFYNNEISEKSEIFDDQFSVERPDGSNFTLKIRSTKLEDSAMYFCASSDGAGVDTQYFGPGTRLTVL.

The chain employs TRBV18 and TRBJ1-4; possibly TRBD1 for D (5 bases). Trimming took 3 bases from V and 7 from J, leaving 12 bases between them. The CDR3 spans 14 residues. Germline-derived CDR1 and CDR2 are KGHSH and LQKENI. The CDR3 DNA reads TGTGCCAGCTCACCGCGGACATCAATTGAAAAACTGTTTTTT. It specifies CASSPRTSIEKLFF.

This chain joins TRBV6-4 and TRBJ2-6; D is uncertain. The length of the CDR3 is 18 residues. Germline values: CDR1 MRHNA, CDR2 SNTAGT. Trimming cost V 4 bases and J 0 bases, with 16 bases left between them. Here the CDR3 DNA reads TGTGCCAGCAGTGCACAGTGGGCGTCATCCTCTGGGGCCAACGTCCTGACTTTC. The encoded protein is CASSAQWASSSGANVLTF.

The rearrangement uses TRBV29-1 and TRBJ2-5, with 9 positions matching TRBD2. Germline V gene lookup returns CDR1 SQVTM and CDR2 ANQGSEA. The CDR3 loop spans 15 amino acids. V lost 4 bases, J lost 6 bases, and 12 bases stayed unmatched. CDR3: CSVVLSSGSRKTQYF. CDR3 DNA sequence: TGCAGCGTTGTTCTTAGTAGCGGGAGTCGGAAGACCCAGTACTTC.

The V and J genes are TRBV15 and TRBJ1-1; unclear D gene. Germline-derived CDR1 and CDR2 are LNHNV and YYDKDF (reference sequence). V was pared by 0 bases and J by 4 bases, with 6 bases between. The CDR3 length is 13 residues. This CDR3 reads CATSRDRSTEAFF. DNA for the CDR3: TGTGCCACCAGCAGAGATCGGAGCACTGAAGCTTTCTTT.

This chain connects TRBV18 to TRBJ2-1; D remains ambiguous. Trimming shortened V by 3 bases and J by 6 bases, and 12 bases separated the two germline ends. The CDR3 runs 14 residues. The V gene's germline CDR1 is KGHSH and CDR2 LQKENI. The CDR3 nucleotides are TGTGCCAGCTCACCTATGGCAGACTTCAATGAGCAGTTCTTC. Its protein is CASSPMADFNEQFF.

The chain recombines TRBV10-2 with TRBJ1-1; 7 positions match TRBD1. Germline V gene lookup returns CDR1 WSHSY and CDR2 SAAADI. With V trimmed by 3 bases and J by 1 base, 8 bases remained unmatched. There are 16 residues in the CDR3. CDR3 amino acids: CASSDNRGGWNTEAFF. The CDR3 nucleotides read TGCGCCAGCAGTGATAACAGGGGAGGTTGGAACACTGAAGCTTTCTTT.

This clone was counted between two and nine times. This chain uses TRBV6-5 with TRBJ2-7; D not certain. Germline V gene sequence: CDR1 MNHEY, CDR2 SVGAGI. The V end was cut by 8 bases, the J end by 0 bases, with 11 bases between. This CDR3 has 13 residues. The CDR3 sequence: CASEVSPSYEQYF. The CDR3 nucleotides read TGTGCCAGCGAGGTGAGTCCCTCCTACGAGCAGTACTTC.

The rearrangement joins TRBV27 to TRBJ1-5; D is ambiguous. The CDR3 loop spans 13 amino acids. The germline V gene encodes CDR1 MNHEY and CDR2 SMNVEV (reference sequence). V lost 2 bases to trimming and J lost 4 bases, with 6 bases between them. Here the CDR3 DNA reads TGTGCCAGCAGTTTAACAGAGAATCAGCCCCAGCATTTT. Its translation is CASSLTENQPQHF.

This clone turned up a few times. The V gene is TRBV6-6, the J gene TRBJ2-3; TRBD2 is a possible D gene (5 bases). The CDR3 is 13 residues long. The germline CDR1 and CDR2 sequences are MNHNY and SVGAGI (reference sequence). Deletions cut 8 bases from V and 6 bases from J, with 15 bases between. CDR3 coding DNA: TGTGCCAGCCGGTCCTCGGGGTGGGATACGCAGTATTTT. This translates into CASRSSGWDTQYF.